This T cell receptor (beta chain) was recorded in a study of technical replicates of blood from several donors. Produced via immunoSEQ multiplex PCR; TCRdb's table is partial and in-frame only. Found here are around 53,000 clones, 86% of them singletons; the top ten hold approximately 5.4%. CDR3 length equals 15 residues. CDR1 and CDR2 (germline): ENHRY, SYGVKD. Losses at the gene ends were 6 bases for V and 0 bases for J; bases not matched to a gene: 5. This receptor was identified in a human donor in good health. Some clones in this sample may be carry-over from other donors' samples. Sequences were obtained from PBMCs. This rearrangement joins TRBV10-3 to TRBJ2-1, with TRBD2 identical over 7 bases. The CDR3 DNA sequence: TGTGCCATCAGGGTTGAGCGGGGCTCCTACAATGAGCAGTTCTTC. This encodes CAIRVERGSYNEQFF.